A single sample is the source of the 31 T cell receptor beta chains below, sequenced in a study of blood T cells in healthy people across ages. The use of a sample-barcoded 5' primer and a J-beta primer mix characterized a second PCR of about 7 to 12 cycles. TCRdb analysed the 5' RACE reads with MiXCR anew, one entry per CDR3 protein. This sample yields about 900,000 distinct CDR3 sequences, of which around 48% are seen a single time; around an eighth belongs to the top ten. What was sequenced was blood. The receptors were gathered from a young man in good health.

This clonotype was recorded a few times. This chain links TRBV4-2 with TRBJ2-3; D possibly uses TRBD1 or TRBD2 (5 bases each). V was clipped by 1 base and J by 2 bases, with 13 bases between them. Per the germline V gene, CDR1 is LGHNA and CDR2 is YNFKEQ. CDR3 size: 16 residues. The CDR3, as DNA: TGTGCCAGCAGCCAAGCGGGACGGGGAGACACAGATACGCAGTATTTT. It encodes CASSQAGRGDTDTQYF.

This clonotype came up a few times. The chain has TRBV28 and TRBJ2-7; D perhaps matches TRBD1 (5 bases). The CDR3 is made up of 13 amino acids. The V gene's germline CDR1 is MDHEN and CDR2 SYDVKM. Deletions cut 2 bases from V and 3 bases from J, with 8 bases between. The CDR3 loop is CASSLDSRYEQYF. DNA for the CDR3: TGTGCCAGCAGTTTAGACAGCCGCTACGAGCAGTACTTC.

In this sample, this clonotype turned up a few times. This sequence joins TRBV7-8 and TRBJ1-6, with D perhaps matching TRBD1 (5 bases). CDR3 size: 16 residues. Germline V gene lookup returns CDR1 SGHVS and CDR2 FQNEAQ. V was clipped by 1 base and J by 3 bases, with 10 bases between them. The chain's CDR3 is CASSLDSGLYNSPLHF. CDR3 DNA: TGTGCCAGCAGCTTAGATTCGGGACTCTATAATTCACCCCTCCACTTT.

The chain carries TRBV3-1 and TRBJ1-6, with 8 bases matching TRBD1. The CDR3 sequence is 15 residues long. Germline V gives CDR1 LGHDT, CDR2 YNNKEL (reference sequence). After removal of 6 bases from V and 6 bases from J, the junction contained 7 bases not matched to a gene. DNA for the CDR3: TGTGCCAGCAGTCAGCTAACAGGGGGTAATTCACCCCTCCACTTT. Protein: CASSQLTGGNSPLHF.

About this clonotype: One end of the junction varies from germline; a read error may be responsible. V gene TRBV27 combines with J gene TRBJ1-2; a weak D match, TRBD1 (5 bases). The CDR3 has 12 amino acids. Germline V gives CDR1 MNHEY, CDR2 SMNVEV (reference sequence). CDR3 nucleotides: TGTGCCGGCAGCGCAGAGGGGCTTGGCTACACCTTC. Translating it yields CAGSAEGLGYTF.

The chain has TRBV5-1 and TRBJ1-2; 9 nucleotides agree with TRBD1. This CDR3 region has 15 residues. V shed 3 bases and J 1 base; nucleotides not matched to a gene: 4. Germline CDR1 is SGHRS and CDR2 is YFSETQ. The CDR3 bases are TGCGCCAGCAGCTGGAGGGACAGGGATAACTATGGCTACACCTTC. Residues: CASSWRDRDNYGYTF.

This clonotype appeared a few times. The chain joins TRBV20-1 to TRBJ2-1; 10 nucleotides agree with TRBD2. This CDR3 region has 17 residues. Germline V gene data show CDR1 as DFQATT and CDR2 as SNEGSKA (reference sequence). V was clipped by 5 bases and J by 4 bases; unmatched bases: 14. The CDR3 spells CSAFDSLAGTTYNEQFF. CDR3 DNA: TGCAGTGCTTTCGACTCACTAGCGGGGACCACTTACAATGAGCAGTTCTTC.

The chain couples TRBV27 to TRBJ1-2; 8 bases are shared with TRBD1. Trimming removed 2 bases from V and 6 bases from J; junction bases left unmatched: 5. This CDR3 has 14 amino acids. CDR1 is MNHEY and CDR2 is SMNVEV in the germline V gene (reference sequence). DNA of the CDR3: TGTGCCAGCAGTTTACAGGGGGCGTTCAATGGCTACACCTTC. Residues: CASSLQGAFNGYTF.

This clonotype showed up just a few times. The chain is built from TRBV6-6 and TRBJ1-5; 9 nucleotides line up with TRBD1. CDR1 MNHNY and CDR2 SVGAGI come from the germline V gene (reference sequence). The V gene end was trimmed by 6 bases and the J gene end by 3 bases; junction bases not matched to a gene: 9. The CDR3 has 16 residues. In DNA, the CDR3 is TGTGCCAGCAGCCATAGGGACAGGGAACACAATCAGCCCCAGCATTTT. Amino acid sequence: CASSHRDREHNQPQHF.

This chain's CDR3 is CASSLISGGRGTGELFF. CDR3 nucleotide sequence: TGTGCCAGCAGTTTAATAAGTGGCGGTAGAGGCACCGGGGAGCTGTTTTTT. The V gene is TRBV28, the J gene TRBJ2-2; D is unresolved. The CDR3 loop spans 17 amino acids. Germline-derived CDR1 and CDR2 are MDHEN and SYDVKM. V lost 2 bases to trimming and J lost 4 bases, with 17 bases between them.

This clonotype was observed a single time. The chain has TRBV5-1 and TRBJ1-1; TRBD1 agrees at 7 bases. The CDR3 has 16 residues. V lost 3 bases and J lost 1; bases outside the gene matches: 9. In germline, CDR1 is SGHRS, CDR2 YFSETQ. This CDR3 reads CASSSFTGEENTEAFF. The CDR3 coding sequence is TGCGCCAGCAGCTCATTTACAGGGGAGGAGAACACTGAAGCTTTCTTT.

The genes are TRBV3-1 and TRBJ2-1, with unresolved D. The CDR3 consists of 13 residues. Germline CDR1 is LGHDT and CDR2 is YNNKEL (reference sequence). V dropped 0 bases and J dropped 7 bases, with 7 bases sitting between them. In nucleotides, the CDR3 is TGTGCCAGCAGCCAAGAATGGCGGAATGAGCAGTTCTTC. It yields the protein CASSQEWRNEQFF.

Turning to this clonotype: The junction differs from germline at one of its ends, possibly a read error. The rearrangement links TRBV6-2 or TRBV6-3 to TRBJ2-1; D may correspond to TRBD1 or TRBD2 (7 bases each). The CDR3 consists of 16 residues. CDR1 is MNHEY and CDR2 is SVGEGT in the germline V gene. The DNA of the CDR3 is TGTGTCAGCTCCCCAGGGGGGGCGAGCTCCTACAATGAGCAGTTCTTC. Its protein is CVSSPGGASSYNEQFF.

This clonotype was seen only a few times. In DNA, the CDR3 is TGTGCCATCAGTGCGGGGGGGGTCGATGAGCAGTTCTTC. It specifies CAISAGGVDEQFF. The genes are TRBV10-3 and TRBJ2-1; 8 bases are a match to TRBD2. Germline V gives CDR1 ENHRY, CDR2 SYGVKD. The junction had 4 bases not matched to a gene; V was cut back by 4 bases and J by 8 bases. CDR3 length equals 13 residues.

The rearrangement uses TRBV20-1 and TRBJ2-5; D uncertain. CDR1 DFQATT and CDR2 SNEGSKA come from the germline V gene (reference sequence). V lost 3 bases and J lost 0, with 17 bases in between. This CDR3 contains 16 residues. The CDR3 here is CSASPLDPNDQETQYF. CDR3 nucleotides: TGCAGTGCTAGTCCCCTAGACCCTAACGACCAAGAGACCCAGTACTTC.

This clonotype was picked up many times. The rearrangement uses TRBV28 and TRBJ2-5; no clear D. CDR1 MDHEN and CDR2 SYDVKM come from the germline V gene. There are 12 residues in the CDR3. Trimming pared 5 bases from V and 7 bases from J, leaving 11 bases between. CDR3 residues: CASSKDVRTQYF. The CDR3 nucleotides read TGTGCCAGCAGTAAAGACGTGCGGACCCAGTACTTC. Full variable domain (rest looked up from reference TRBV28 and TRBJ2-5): DVKVTQSSRYLVKRTGEKVFLECVQDMDHENMFWYRQDPGLGLRLIYFSYDVKMKEKGDIPEGYSVSREKKERFSLILESASTNQTSMYLCASSKDVRTQYFGPGTRLLVL.

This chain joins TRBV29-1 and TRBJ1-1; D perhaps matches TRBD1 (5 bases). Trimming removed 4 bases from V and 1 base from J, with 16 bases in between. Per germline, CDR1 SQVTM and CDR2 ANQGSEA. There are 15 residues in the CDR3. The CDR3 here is CSVGWDRRTNTEAFF. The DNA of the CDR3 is TGCAGCGTTGGATGGGACCGCCGGACGAACACTGAAGCTTTCTTT.

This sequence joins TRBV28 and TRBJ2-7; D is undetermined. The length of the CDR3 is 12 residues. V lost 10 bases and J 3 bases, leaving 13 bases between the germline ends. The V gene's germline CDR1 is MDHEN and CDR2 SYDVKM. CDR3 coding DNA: TGTGCCACTCACGGCCGAGTCTACGAGCAGTACTTC. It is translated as CATHGRVYEQYF.

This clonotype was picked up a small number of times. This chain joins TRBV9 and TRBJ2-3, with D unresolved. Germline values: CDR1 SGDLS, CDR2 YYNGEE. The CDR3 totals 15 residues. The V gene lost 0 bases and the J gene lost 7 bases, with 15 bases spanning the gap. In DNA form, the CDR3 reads TGTGCCAGCAGCGTAGAGGTGGATCCCCACTATACGCAGTATTTT. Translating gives CASSVEVDPHYTQYF.

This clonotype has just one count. The CDR3 DNA reads as TGTGCCAGCAGTTTACGGGACAGGGTTGATGAGCAGTTCTTC. This codes for CASSLRDRVDEQFF. The chain recombines TRBV12-3 or TRBV12-4 with TRBJ2-1, with 9 nucleotides matching TRBD1. The CDR3 is made up of 14 amino acids. The V and J ends lost 2 bases and 8 bases, in that order; junction bases with no gene match: 4.

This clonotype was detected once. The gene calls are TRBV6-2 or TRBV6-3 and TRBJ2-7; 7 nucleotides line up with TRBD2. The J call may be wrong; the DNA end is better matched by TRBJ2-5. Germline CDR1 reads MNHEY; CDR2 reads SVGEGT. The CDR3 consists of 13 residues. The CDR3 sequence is CASHRAGLETQYF. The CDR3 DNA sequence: TGTGCCAGCCATCGAGCGGGATTGGAGACCCAGTACTTC.

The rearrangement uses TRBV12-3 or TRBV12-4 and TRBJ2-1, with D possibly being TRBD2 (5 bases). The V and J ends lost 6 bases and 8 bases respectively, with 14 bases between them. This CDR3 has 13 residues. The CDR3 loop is CASSQEGGYEQFF. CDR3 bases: TGTGCCAGCAGCCAGGAAGGAGGTTATGAGCAGTTCTTC.

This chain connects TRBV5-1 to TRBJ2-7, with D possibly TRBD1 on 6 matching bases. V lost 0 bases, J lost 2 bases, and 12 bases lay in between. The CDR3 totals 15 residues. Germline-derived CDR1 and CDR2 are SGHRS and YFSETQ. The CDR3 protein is CASSLEQGPTYEQYF. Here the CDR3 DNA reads TGCGCCAGCAGCTTGGAGCAGGGGCCAACCTACGAGCAGTACTTC.

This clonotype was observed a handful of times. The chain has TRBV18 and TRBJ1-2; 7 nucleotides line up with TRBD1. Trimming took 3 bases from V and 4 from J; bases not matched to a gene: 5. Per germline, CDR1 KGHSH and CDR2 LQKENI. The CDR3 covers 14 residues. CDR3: CASSPTTGSYGYTF. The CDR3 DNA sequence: TGTGCCAGCTCACCGACGACAGGGTCCTATGGCTACACCTTC.

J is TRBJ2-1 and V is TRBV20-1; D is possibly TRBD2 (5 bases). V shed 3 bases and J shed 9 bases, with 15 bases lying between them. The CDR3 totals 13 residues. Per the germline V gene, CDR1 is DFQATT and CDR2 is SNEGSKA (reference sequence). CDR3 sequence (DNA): TGCAGTGCTAGGATACCCTCCCGGGGTGAGCAGTTCTTC. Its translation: CSARIPSRGEQFF.

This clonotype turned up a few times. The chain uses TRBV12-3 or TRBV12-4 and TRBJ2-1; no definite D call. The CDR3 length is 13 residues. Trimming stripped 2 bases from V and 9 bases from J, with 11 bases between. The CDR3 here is CASSLMLGSEQFF. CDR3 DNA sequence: TGTGCCAGCAGTTTAATGTTGGGGTCTGAGCAGTTCTTC.

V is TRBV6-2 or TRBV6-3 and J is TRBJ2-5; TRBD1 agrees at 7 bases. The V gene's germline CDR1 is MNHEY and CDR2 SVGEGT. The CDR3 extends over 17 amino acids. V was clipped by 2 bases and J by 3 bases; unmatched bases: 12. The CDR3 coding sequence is TGTGCCAGCAGTTACCTCAGAGGGGGCGCTGATGAAGAGACCCAGTACTTC. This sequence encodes CASSYLRGGADEETQYF.

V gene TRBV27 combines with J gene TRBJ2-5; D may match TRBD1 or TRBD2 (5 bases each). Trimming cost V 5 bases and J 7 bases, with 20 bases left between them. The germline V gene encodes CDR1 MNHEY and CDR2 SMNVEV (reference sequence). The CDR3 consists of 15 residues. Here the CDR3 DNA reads TGTGCCAGCAGTGGGGGTTTGACCATCGGCGGGACCCAGTACTTC. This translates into CASSGGLTIGGTQYF.

This CDR3 reads CASSQDLSRGDTQYF. CDR3 DNA: TGTGCCAGCAGCCAAGATCTATCGAGGGGAGATACGCAGTATTTT. This chain connects TRBV4-2 to TRBJ2-3; D assignment may be TRBD1 or TRBD2 (5 bases each). Germline V gene lookup returns CDR1 LGHNA and CDR2 YNFKEQ. This CDR3 is 15 amino acids long. Trimming took off 0 bases at V and 5 bases at J, with 12 bases between the two ends.

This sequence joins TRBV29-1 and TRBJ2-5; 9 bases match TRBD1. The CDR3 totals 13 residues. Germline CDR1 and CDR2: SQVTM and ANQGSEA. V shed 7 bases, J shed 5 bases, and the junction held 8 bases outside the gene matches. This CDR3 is CSAQGQGFETQYF. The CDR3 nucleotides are TGCAGCGCTCAGGGACAGGGTTTTGAGACCCAGTACTTC.

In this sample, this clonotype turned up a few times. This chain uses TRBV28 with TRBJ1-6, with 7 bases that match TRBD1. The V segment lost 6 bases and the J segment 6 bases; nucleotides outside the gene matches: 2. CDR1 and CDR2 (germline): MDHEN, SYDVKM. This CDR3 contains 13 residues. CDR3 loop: CASRGQVNSPLHF. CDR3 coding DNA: TGTGCCAGCAGAGGACAGGTTAATTCACCCCTCCACTTT.